A single sample is the source of the 13 T cell receptor beta chains below, sequenced in a study of blood T cell repertoires in COVID-19. The table came from immunoSEQ multiplex PCR; TCRdb's copy has only in-frame clones and leaves some out. The sample lists roughly 130,000 clones, roughly nine tenths occurring once. Sample: peripheral blood. The receptors were sampled from a human donor with COVID-19, enrolled during active disease. The donor label of this sample is uncertain.

V usage is TRBV5-4 and J usage is TRBJ2-2; 8 bases map to TRBD2. Trimming at V came to 0 bases and at J to 2 bases, leaving 3 bases not matched to a gene. The CDR3 totals 16 residues. Germline V gene lookup returns CDR1 SGHNT and CDR2 YYREEE (reference sequence). The CDR3 region is CASSLDGGANTGELFF. CDR3 nucleotides: TGTGCCAGCAGCTTGGACGGGGGGGCCAACACCGGGGAGCTGTTTTTT.

The rearrangement joins TRBV6-5 to TRBJ2-1; D is possibly TRBD1 (5 bases). Per the germline V gene, CDR1 is MNHEY and CDR2 is SVGAGI. The V end lost 6 bases, the J end lost 10 bases, and 10 bases lay between the germline ends. The CDR3 has 11 residues. CDR3 sequence (DNA): TGTGCCAGCAGGTTCAGGGCGGAGCAGTTCTTC. Translated: CASRFRAEQFF.

V gene TRBV24-1 combines with J gene TRBJ1-5; 7 bases align to TRBD1. Per germline, CDR1 KGHDR and CDR2 SFDVKD. V dropped 4 bases and J dropped 4; count of bases not matched to a gene: 3. The CDR3 is 14 residues long. The CDR3 DNA reads TGTGCCACCAGTGACCCGGGACAGAATCAGCCCCAGCATTTT. This codes for CATSDPGQNQPQHF.

V usage is TRBV5-4 and J usage is TRBJ2-5; 11 bases are shared with TRBD2. There are 18 residues in the CDR3. Germline CDR1 SGHNT, CDR2 YYREEE (reference sequence). V lost 0 bases to trimming and J lost 5 bases; unmatched junction nucleotides: 12. The CDR3 DNA is TGTGCCAGCAGCTTGGGTGGTAGCGGGGGGGCCGGCTGGGAGACCCAGTACTTC. Residues: CASSLGGSGGAGWETQYF.

This chain's CDR3 is CAIEDSTSSYEQYF. CDR3 DNA: TGTGCCATCGAAGACAGTACAAGCTCCTACGAGCAGTACTTC. This chain joins TRBV10-3 and TRBJ2-7; maybe TRBD1 (5 bases). The CDR3 extends over 14 amino acids. The V end was cut by 8 bases, the J end by 0 bases, with 14 bases between. Germline CDR1 reads ENHRY; CDR2 reads SYGVKD.

This sequence joins TRBV18 and TRBJ2-7, with unresolved D. The CDR3 extends over 15 amino acids. Germline loops: CDR1 KGHSH, CDR2 LQKENI. Trimming shortened V by 5 bases and J by 0 bases, and 14 bases separated the two germline ends. CDR3 region: CASSGPAMSSYEQYF. The CDR3, as DNA: TGTGCCAGCTCAGGTCCAGCGATGAGCTCCTACGAGCAGTACTTC.

V usage is TRBV12-3 or TRBV12-4 and J usage is TRBJ1-1; the D gene is possibly TRBD1 (6 bases). CDR3 length: 13 amino acids. Trimming removed 6 bases at V and 10 bases at J, with 18 bases between. The CDR3 sequence: CASSYQGLERAFF. In nucleotides, the CDR3 is TGTGCCAGCAGCTATCAGGGGTTAGAGAGAGCTTTCTTT.

This clone has a handful of counts. V gene TRBV5-4 combines with J gene TRBJ2-1; 8 positions match TRBD2. The V gene end was trimmed by 1 base and the J gene end by 9 bases; junction bases not matched to a gene: 9. Germline V lookup: CDR1 SGHNT, CDR2 YYREEE (reference sequence). The CDR3 covers 15 residues. The CDR3 is CASSLYGGGFSEQFF. CDR3 bases: TGTGCCAGCAGCTTGTATGGCGGGGGGTTCAGTGAGCAGTTCTTC.

The gene calls are TRBV14 and TRBJ1-1; perhaps TRBD1 as D (5 bases). CDR1 is SGHDN and CDR2 is FVKESK in the germline V gene. The V end was cut by 4 bases, the J end by 11 bases, with 14 bases between. This CDR3 comprises 12 residues. The CDR3 loop is CASSPNRYEAFF. In DNA, the CDR3 is TGTGCCAGCAGCCCGAACAGGTATGAGGCTTTCTTT.

This clone turned up a few times. One junction end disagrees with the germline gene, perhaps due to a read error. The chain links TRBV7-2 to TRBJ1-5; D might be TRBD1 (5 bases). CDR1 SGHTA and CDR2 FQGNSA come from the germline V gene. The CDR3 loop spans 15 amino acids. The CDR3 DNA is TGTGCCAGCAGGTTAGGGGCCGGTCTATACCAGCCCCAGCATTTT. Its translation is CASRLGAGLYQPQHF.

The chain joins TRBV2 to TRBJ2-7, with D tentatively TRBD2 (7 bases). The CDR3 contains 12 residues. The germline CDR1 and CDR2 sequences are SNHLY and FYNNEI. Between the trimmed V and J ends, which lost 8 bases and 4 bases, there was a span of 12 bases. Here the CDR3 DNA reads TGTGCCAGCGGGGGGGCCGGATACGAGCAGTACTTC. Its translation is CASGGAGYEQYF.

This clone was counted a few times. The CDR3 region has the DNA TGTGCTAGTGGTTTGGTACCGGGAGACACTGAAGCTTTCTTT. Its protein product is CASGLVPGDTEAFF. The genes are TRBV12-5 and TRBJ1-1; no definite D call. V shed 0 bases and J shed 3 bases, with 8 bases lying between them. Per germline, CDR1 LGHNT and CDR2 FRNRAP. The CDR3 runs to 14 residues.

The V call is TRBV14, the J call TRBJ2-3, with 11 nucleotides matching TRBD1. Germline CDR1 reads SGHDN; CDR2 reads FVKESK. V was pared by 6 bases and J by 1 base, with 3 bases of the junction left unmatched. The CDR3 has 15 residues. CDR3: CASSGQGAGTDTQYF. The CDR3 region has the DNA TGTGCCAGCAGTGGACAGGGGGCTGGCACAGATACGCAGTATTTT.